The TCR beta chain described here comes from a study of T cell changes during pregnancy in multiple sclerosis. This CDR3 contains 14 residues. Germline CDR1 and CDR2: KGHSH and LQKENI. The V and J ends lost 4 bases and 7 bases, in that order; junction bases with no gene match: 9. Produced via immunoSEQ multiplex PCR; TCRdb's table is partial and in-frame only. The repertoire holds 100,000 or so clones, with approximately 95% as singletons. The receptor comes from a female donor in good health, enrolled as a control in a pregnancy study. The chain links TRBV18 to TRBJ1-2; 7 bases align to TRBD1. The sequences come from peripheral blood, collected after pregnancy. The CDR3: CASSQNRGDFGYTF. The CDR3 region has the DNA TGTGCCAGCTCACAAAACAGGGGCGATTTTGGCTACACCTTC. Combining the CDR3 with reference TRBV18 and TRBJ1-2 gives the whole variable domain NAGVMQNPRHLVRRRGQEARLRCSPMKGHSHVYWYRQLPEEGLKFMVYLQKENIIDESGMPKERFSAEFPKEGPSILRIQQVVRGDSAAYFCASSQNRGDFGYTFGSGTRLTVV.